This T cell receptor beta chain stems from a study of T-cell memory formation after mild COVID-19. Study summary: TCR clustering was largely donor specific.

From 5'RACE with constant-segment primers came TCR alpha and TCR beta cDNA libraries that carried sample barcodes and UMIs. TCRdb redid the calling of the 5' RACE reads with MiXCR, one entry per CDR3 protein. This sample has roughly 280,000 distinct CDR3 sequences, with over 7% found just once. On this clonotype itself: Antigen unknown.

Findings and limits, study-wide: Day 37-peaking second-wave clones had unconfirmed SARS-CoV-2 specificity.

The specimen was PBMCs or a T cell subset sorted from them (not recorded which). The source of this sequence is a man between 18 and 35 years old who had mild COVID-19 (a few samples of this study predate the infection). Cell type and time point are not known.

Written as DNA, the CDR3 is TGTGCCAGCAGCCCCACACGGCTCCGCTCTGGAAACACCATATATTTT. It encodes CASSPTRLRSGNTIYF. The rearrangement uses TRBV5-5 and TRBJ1-3, with no clear D. The CDR3 is 16 residues long. CDR1 and CDR2 from the germline V gene are SGHKS and YYEKEE (reference sequence). V lost 4 bases and J lost 0, with 14 bases in between.